Below are 24 T cell receptor beta chains sequenced from a single sample in a study of regulatory T cells in long-lasting Graves disease. iRepertoire HTBI primers and Arm-PCR of CDR3 regions built TCR beta libraries. TCRdb analysed the multiplex PCR reads with MiXCR anew, one entry per CDR3 protein. The sample includes about 470,000 distinct CDR3 sequences, around 20% seen only once; the top ten take less than 9%. Time point indicated: persistent/refractory GD, antithyroid drugs over 5 years with positive TRAb. RNA extracted from PBMCs served as the sequencing template. Specimen: peripheral blood mononuclear cells (PBMCs), collected when the disease was refractory, from a patient treated with antithyroid drugs. Every receptor here comes from a female donor with Graves disease.

This clonotype was seen at least ten times. The chain links TRBV5-1 to TRBJ1-2; no firm D call. Germline CDR1 SGHRS, CDR2 YFSETQ. The germline V and J ends were trimmed by 1 base and 7 bases, with 8 bases remaining between them. CDR3 size: 12 residues. The CDR3 nucleotides are TGCGCCAGCAGCTTGAGTTTTGTTGGCTACACCTTC. It is translated as CASSLSFVGYTF.

This clonotype came up many times. The chain is built from TRBV2 and TRBJ1-2; D gene uncertain. Germline V lookup: CDR1 SNHLY, CDR2 FYNNEI. Trimming left V 5 bases short and J 8 bases short, with 12 bases between. The CDR3 runs to 12 residues. The CDR3: CASSLKDGGYTF. The CDR3 DNA sequence: TGTGCCAGCAGTCTAAAAGATGGGGGCTACACCTTC.

The chain has TRBV6-7 and TRBJ2-5, with TRBD2 as a possible D gene (8 bases). TRBV6-7 is known as an ORF, though its function is uncertain. The ends were cut back, 2 bases at V and 1 base at J, with 32 bases in the middle. The CDR3 is made up of 22 amino acids. The CDR3 DNA sequence: TGTGCCAGCAGTTACCCCCAGGGGGGGGCGGGAGGTCGCCGGCCTCTCCAAGAGACCCAGTACTTC. It translates to CASSYPQGGAGGRRPLQETQYF.

V and J are TRBV9 and TRBJ2-1; 9 positions match TRBD2. The CDR3 contains 15 residues. Germline values: CDR1 SGDLS, CDR2 YYNGEE. Trimming cost V 4 bases and J 6 bases; bases outside gene matches: 8. DNA of the CDR3: TGTGCCAGCAGCCCGAGACTAGCGGACCCCAATGAGCAGTTCTTC. Its translation: CASSPRLADPNEQFF.

The chain employs TRBV4-2 and TRBJ2-3, with a tentative D call TRBD1 (6 bases). The V gene lost 0 bases and the J gene lost 8 bases, with 21 bases spanning the gap. The V gene's germline CDR1 is LGHNA and CDR2 YNFKEQ. This CDR3 region has 17 residues. CDR3 sequence reads: CASSQESEGGGPGTQYF. The CDR3 DNA follows: TGTGCCAGCAGCCAAGAATCGGAAGGGGGTGGGCCCGGTACGCAGTATTTT.

This rearrangement joins TRBV20-1 to TRBJ2-7; the D gene is possibly TRBD2 (5 bases). V was pared by 3 bases and J by 0 bases, with 9 bases between. CDR3 length: 13 amino acids. Germline assignment: CDR1 DFQATT and CDR2 SNEGSKA (reference sequence). CDR3 DNA: TGCAGTGCTAGCGGGATGAGCTCCTACGAGCAGTACTTC. Translating it yields CSASGMSSYEQYF.

This clonotype came up many times. V usage is TRBV7-2 and J usage is TRBJ2-5; D is possibly TRBD2 (5 bases). Germline V gene data show CDR1 as SGHTA and CDR2 as FQGNSA. There are 14 residues in the CDR3. V lost 5 bases, J lost 2 bases, and 12 bases lay in between. The CDR3 DNA follows: TGTGCCAGCAGCCCCGGGGTTCGGCAAGAGACCCAGTACTTC. Protein product: CASSPGVRQETQYF.

A single count supports this clonotype. At one of its ends the junction is not consistent with the germline gene, which may arise from a read error. The DNA for the CDR3 is TGTGCCAGCAGCGTACAGGGAGCTCGCACTGAAGCTTTCTTT. It yields the protein CASSVQGARTEAFF. The chain employs TRBV5-1 and TRBJ1-1; possible D gene TRBD1, 6 bases. Looked up from germline, CDR1 is SGHRS and CDR2 is YFSETQ. The CDR3 has 14 amino acids.

The V gene is TRBV3-1, the J gene TRBJ1-3; TRBD1 might be the D (5 bases). The V gene's germline CDR1 is LGHDT and CDR2 YNNKEL (reference sequence). Trimming cost V 2 bases and J 0 bases, with 5 bases left between them. The CDR3 is 14 residues long. In DNA form, the CDR3 reads TGTGCCAGCAGCCAACAGGGCTCTGGAAACACCATATATTTT. The encoded protein is CASSQQGSGNTIYF. The complete variable domain, with remaining parts taken from reference TRBV3-1 and TRBJ1-3, reads DTAVSQTPKYLVTQMGNDKSIKCEQNLGHDTMYWYKQDSKKFLKIMFSYNNKELIINETVPNRFSPKSPDKAHLNLHINSLELGDSAVYFCASSQQGSGNTIYFGEGSWLTVV.

The chain has TRBV11-2 and TRBJ2-1; D is possibly TRBD1 (6 bases). Deletions cut 8 bases from V and 7 bases from J, with 18 bases between. Per the germline V gene, CDR1 is SGHAT and CDR2 is FQNNGV. This CDR3 is built from 14 residues. This CDR3 is CASSAEPTGNEQFF. In DNA form, the CDR3 reads TGTGCCAGCTCCGCGGAACCCACAGGGAATGAGCAGTTCTTC.

Many counts were recorded for this clonotype. The chain couples TRBV3-1 to TRBJ2-5; 7 bases match TRBD2. The CDR3 totals 16 residues. Germline V gives CDR1 LGHDT, CDR2 YNNKEL (reference sequence). J gave up 0 bases and V 0 bases, and 4 bases lay outside the gene matches. The CDR3 sequence is CASSQDLREYQETQYF. The DNA for the CDR3 is TGTGCCAGCAGCCAAGATTTGCGGGAGTACCAAGAGACCCAGTACTTC.

This clonotype was observed many times. The chain combines TRBV13 with TRBJ1-6, with a possible D match to TRBD1 (6 bases). The CDR3 sequence is 15 residues long. Germline lookup yields CDR1 PRHDT and CDR2 FYEKMQ (reference sequence). The V and J ends lost 4 bases and 4 bases respectively, with 11 bases between them. The chain's CDR3 is CASSSGTPYNSPLHF. The CDR3 DNA reads TGTGCCAGCAGCTCCGGGACACCGTATAATTCACCCCTCCACTTT.

Regarding this clonotype: A read error may account for a junction end that differs from germline. This chain links TRBV28 with TRBJ1-2, with 7 bases matching TRBD1. CDR3 length: 13 residues. Germline V lookup: CDR1 MDHEN, CDR2 SYDVKM. CDR3 DNA: TGTGCCGGCAGTTTAGGGGGCGCGAAGGGCTACACCTTC. Amino acid sequence: CAGSLGGAKGYTF.

This clonotype has more than one count but fewer than ten. A read error may be the cause here, since a much bigger clone is one base away. This chain joins TRBV11-2 and TRBJ2-2; D ambiguous. V lost 1 base and J 0 bases, leaving 6 bases between the germline ends. Germline CDR1 and CDR2: SGHAT and FQNNGV. This CDR3 has 15 residues. The CDR3 DNA sequence: TGTGCCAGCAGCTTAGTGCAGGCGAACACCGGGGAGCTGTTTTTT. Amino acid sequence: CASSLVQANTGELFF.

This clonotype was seen more than once but under ten times. The chain combines TRBV6-1 with TRBJ2-7; D assignment may be TRBD1 or TRBD2 (6 bases each). V was clipped by 6 bases and J by 2 bases, with 14 bases between them. The V gene's germline CDR1 is MNHNS and CDR2 SASEGT. This CDR3 contains 14 residues. The CDR3 bases are TGTGCCAGCAGCGCAGTAGGGGGGACCTACGAGCAGTACTTC. Its translation: CASSAVGGTYEQYF.

In this sample, this clonotype turned up many times. CDR3 in amino acids: CASSYTGALVWEQYF. In DNA, the CDR3 is TGTGCCAGCAGCTACACAGGGGCCCTGGTCTGGGAGCAGTACTTC. The chain links TRBV7-8 to TRBJ2-7; 7 nucleotides agree with TRBD1. J gave up 7 bases and V 4 bases, and 13 bases lay outside the gene matches. Germline V gives CDR1 SGHVS, CDR2 FQNEAQ. The CDR3 extends over 15 amino acids.

This clonotype was found many times. This chain uses TRBV12-5 with TRBJ1-1, with 11 bases fitting TRBD1. Germline CDR1 is LGHNT and CDR2 is FRNRAP. The CDR3 is 16 residues long. Trimming removed 4 bases from V and 3 bases from J; junction bases left unmatched: 7. The CDR3 loop reads CASGWGGTGGDTEAFF. The CDR3 DNA sequence: TGTGCTAGTGGTTGGGGAGGGACAGGGGGGGACACTGAAGCTTTCTTT.

The chain uses TRBV6-2 or TRBV6-3 and TRBJ1-1; D not certain. Trimming stripped 8 bases from V and 1 base from J, with 5 bases between. Germline lookup yields CDR1 MNHEY and CDR2 SVGEGT. There are 11 residues in the CDR3. The CDR3 is CASATNTEAFF. CDR3 bases: TGTGCCAGCGCGACGAACACTGAAGCTTTCTTT.

The V call is TRBV18, the J call TRBJ1-6; D gene uncertain. Germline assignment: CDR1 KGHSH and CDR2 LQKENI. Trimming cost V 4 bases and J 5 bases, with 6 bases left between them. CDR3 length: 13 residues. CDR3 residues: CASSRQNNSPLHF. Written as DNA, the CDR3 is TGTGCCAGCTCACGCCAGAATAATTCACCCCTCCACTTT.

This clonotype was counted only a few times. V usage is TRBV28 and J usage is TRBJ2-7, with TRBD1 matching over 8 bases. The V and J ends lost 4 bases and 3 bases, in that order; junction bases with no gene match: 11. The CDR3 totals 16 residues. Per germline, CDR1 MDHEN and CDR2 SYDVKM. The chain's CDR3 is CASSYPIRDRFYEQYF. In DNA form, the CDR3 reads TGTGCCAGCAGTTACCCCATCCGGGACAGGTTCTACGAGCAGTACTTC.

A word on this clonotype: This clone may be a read error of a much larger clone one base away. The V call is TRBV28, the J call TRBJ2-7, with a weak D call TRBD2 (6 bases). Per the germline V gene, CDR1 is MDHEN and CDR2 is SYDVKM. The CDR3 has 13 residues. V was pared by 6 bases and J by 9 bases, with 18 bases between. The CDR3 spells CASSLSIDGGQYF. DNA of the CDR3: TGTGCCAGCAGCCTATCGATAGACGGGGGGCAGTACTTC.

This clonotype appeared once. The chain links TRBV18 to TRBJ1-6; the D is unclear. V shed 6 bases and J shed 6 bases, with 12 bases lying between them. The CDR3 extends over 14 amino acids. CDR1 and CDR2 (germline): KGHSH, LQKENI. In DNA form, the CDR3 reads TGTGCCAGCTCCCCAGGAGATACTAATTCACCCCTCCACTTT. It specifies CASSPGDTNSPLHF.

The chain employs TRBV7-9 and TRBJ2-6; D is undetermined. Germline V gene lookup returns CDR1 SEHNR and CDR2 FQNEAQ (reference sequence). V lost 3 bases and J 4 bases, leaving 7 bases between the germline ends. The CDR3 sequence is 14 residues long. CDR3 in amino acids: CASSFSTGANVLTF. For the CDR3, the DNA is TGTGCCAGCAGCTTTTCAACCGGGGCCAACGTCCTGACTTTC. The entire variable domain, with the rest obtained from reference TRBV7-9 and TRBJ2-6, is as follows: DTGVSQNPRHKITKRGQNVTFRCDPISEHNRLYWYRQTLGQGPEFLTYFQNEAQLEKSRLLSDRFSAERPKGSFSTLEIQRTEQGDSAMYLCASSFSTGANVLTFGAGSRLTVL.

The rearrangement uses TRBV6-1 and TRBJ2-7, with 7 bases lining up with TRBD2. CDR1 MNHNS and CDR2 SASEGT come from the germline V gene. The CDR3 sequence is 11 residues long. V lost 5 bases to trimming and J lost 13 bases; unmatched junction nucleotides: 8. This CDR3 reads CASSPGAGEYF. CDR3 sequence (DNA): TGTGCCAGCAGTCCCGGGGCGGGAGAATACTTC.